The 2 T cell receptor beta chains reported below all come from one sample, sequenced in a study of blood T cell repertoires in COVID-19. The assay was immunoSEQ multiplex PCR, and TCRdb's table has in-frame clones only and misses some. The sample has some 220,000 clones; around 86% are singletons. The sequenced material came from peripheral blood. The receptors originated from a woman between 65 and 79 years old with COVID-19, enrolled during active disease.

The rearrangement links TRBV28 to TRBJ1-1, with no clear D. The V end lost 6 bases, the J end lost 1 base, and 9 bases lay between the germline ends. Germline V lookup: CDR1 MDHEN, CDR2 SYDVKM. The CDR3 extends over 13 amino acids. The CDR3 spells CASRTRTNTEAFF. The CDR3 DNA reads as TGTGCCAGCAGAACAAGAACGAACACTGAAGCTTTCTTT.

The rearrangement joins TRBV11-2 to TRBJ2-1, with 7 bases matching TRBD1. From germline, CDR1 is SGHAT and CDR2 FQNNGV. J was trimmed by 7 bases and V by 5 bases; bases with no gene match: 5. The CDR3 loop spans 13 amino acids. The CDR3 region has the DNA TGTGCCAGCAGCATAAACAGGGGTAATGAGCAGTTCTTC. Its protein product is CASSINRGNEQFF.